The rows below give T cell receptor beta chains drawn from one sample of a study of blood T cell repertoires in COVID-19. The table came from immunoSEQ multiplex PCR; TCRdb's copy has only in-frame clones and leaves some out. The sample has fewer than 150,000 clones; 85% to 90% are singletons. The sample taken for sequencing was peripheral blood. The receptors were gathered from a man aged 50-59 years with active or convalescent COVID-19. Each CDR3 is given with its conserved first and last residue. Each record gives: D gene, clone size, J gene, V gene, CDR3 protein, CDR3 DNA. D genes are given only for firm matches. The size entry is marked missing in some rows and otherwise reads once, few, many or a size class.

D: TRBD2; size: -; J: TRBJ2-3; V: TRBV6-6; CDR3: CASSPVWPGLAGDDTQYF; DNA: TGTGCCAGCAGTCCGGTTTGGCCCGGACTAGCGGGAGACGATACGCAGTATTTT
D: -; size: -; J: TRBJ2-1; V: TRBV6-5; CDR3: CASSLSGSSYNEQFF; DNA: TGTGCCAGCAGTCTTAGTGGTAGCTCCTACAATGAGCAGTTCTTC
D: -; size: -; J: TRBJ2-5; V: TRBV30; CDR3: CAWSGSVGTETQYF; DNA: TGTGCCTGGAGTGGGTCCGTGGGCACGGAGACCCAGTACTTC
D: -; size: -; J: TRBJ2-2; V: TRBV2; CDR3: CASSGATTGELFF; DNA: TGTGCCAGCAGTGGGGCAACCACCGGGGAGCTGTTTTTT
D: TRBD1; size: -; J: TRBJ1-5; V: TRBV27; CDR3: CARSIGDRGPGSNQPQHF; DNA: TGTGCCAGGAGCATCGGGGACAGGGGGCCGGGAAGCAATCAGCCCCAGCATTTT
D: -; size: once; J: TRBJ1-1; V: TRBV9; CDR3: CASSPPRLTGRDTEAFF; DNA: TGTGCCAGCAGCCCCCCCCGACTAACAGGGAGGGACACTGAAGCTTTCTTT
D: TRBD1; size: -; J: TRBJ1-2; V: TRBV28; CDR3: CASSLVQGVFGYTF; DNA: TGTGCCAGCAGTTTGGTGCAGGGGGTGTTTGGCTACACCTTC
D: TRBD1; size: -; J: TRBJ2-7; V: TRBV9; CDR3: CASSVAGTGHYEQYF; DNA: TGTGCCAGCAGCGTAGCTGGGACAGGGCACTACGAGCAGTACTTC
D: -; size: -; J: TRBJ1-5; V: TRBV28; CDR3: CASTRLESVGNQPQHF; DNA: TGTGCCAGCACCCGGTTGGAGAGTGTCGGCAATCAGCCCCAGCATTTT
D: -; size: once; J: TRBJ2-1; V: TRBV23-1; CDR3: CASSQLRGKRVEQFF; DNA: TGCGCCAGCAGTCAATTGCGAGGGAAGCGAGTTGAGCAGTTCTTC
D: -; size: once; J: TRBJ2-3; V: TRBV3-1/TRBV3-2; CDR3: CASSQDESGEVTDTQYF; DNA: TGTGCCAGCAGCCAAGATGAATCGGGAGAAGTCACAGATACGCAGTATTTT
D: -; size: -; J: TRBJ2-7; V: TRBV18; CDR3: CASSLKTGVGSYEQYF; DNA: TGTGCCAGCTCACTAAAGACGGGAGTTGGATCCTACGAGCAGTACTTC
D: -; size: -; J: TRBJ2-1; V: TRBV4-2; CDR3: CASSHGDNEQFF; DNA: TGTGCCAGCAGCCACGGAGACAATGAGCAGTTCTTC
D: TRBD2; size: -; J: TRBJ2-3; V: TRBV5-1; CDR3: CASSLSSGTTDTQYF; DNA: TGCGCCAGCAGCTTGAGTAGCGGGACCACAGATACGCAGTATTTT
D: TRBD2; size: -; J: TRBJ2-3; V: TRBV7-2; CDR3: CASSLVGSGLTQYF; DNA: TGTGCCAGCAGCTTAGTGGGTAGCGGGCTTACGCAGTATTTT
D: TRBD1; size: many; J: TRBJ1-1; V: TRBV7-9; CDR3: CASSLGGTGETEAFF; DNA: TGTGCCAGCAGCTTGGGGGGAACAGGGGAGACTGAAGCTTTCTTT
D: TRBD1; size: -; J: TRBJ2-4; V: TRBV19; CDR3: CASSSLADRLAKNIQYF; DNA: TGTGCCAGTAGTTCCCTGGCGGACAGGTTAGCCAAAAACATTCAGTACTTC
D: TRBD2; size: -; J: TRBJ2-3; V: TRBV24-1; CDR3: CATSDFGGSDADTQYF; DNA: TGTGCCACCAGTGATTTTGGCGGGAGCGACGCAGATACGCAGTATTTT
D: -; size: -; J: TRBJ2-1; V: TRBV9; CDR3: CASSVWGLARNNEQFF; DNA: TGTGCCAGCAGCGTATGGGGCCTAGCGAGGAACAATGAGCAGTTCTTC